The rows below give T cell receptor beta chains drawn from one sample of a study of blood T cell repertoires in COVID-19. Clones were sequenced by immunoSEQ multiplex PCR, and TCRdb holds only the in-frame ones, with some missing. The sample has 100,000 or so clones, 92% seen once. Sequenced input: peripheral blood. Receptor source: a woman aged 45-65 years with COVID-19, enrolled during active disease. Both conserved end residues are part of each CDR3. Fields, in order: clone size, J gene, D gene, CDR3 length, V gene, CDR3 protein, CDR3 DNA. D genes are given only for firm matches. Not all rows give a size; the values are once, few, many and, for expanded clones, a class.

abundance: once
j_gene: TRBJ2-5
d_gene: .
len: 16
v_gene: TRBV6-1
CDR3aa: CASSEAEGGLLETQYF
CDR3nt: TGTGCCAGCAGTGAAGCCGAGGGGGGGTTACTAGAGACCCAGTACTTC

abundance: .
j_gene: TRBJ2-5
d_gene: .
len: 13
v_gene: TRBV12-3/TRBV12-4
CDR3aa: CASSPGIQETQYF
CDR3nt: TGTGCCAGCAGTCCAGGGATCCAAGAGACCCAGTACTTC

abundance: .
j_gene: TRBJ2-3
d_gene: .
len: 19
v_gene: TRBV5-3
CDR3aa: CARSWEQGKRGTIRDTQYF
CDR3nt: TGTGCCAGAAGCTGGGAACAGGGGAAGCGGGGGACAATCCGAGATACGCAGTATTTT

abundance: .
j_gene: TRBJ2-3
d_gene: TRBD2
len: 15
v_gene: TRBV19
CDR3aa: CASSLAGGTTDTQYF
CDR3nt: TGTGCCAGTAGTCTAGCGGGGGGAACCACAGATACGCAGTATTTT

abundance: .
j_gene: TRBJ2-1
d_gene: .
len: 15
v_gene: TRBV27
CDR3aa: CASGYGAGVYNEQFF
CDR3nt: TGTGCCAGCGGTTACGGGGCAGGGGTATACAATGAGCAGTTCTTC

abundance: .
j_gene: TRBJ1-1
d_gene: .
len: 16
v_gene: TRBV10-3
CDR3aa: CAISEAGRGSNTEAFF
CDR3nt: TGTGCCATCAGTGAGGCGGGTCGGGGGTCCAACACTGAAGCTTTCTTT

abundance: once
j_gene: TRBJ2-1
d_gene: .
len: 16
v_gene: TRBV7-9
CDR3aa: CASSPRAGVSYNEQFF
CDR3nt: TGTGCCAGCAGCCCGCGGGCCGGGGTTTCCTACAATGAGCAGTTCTTC

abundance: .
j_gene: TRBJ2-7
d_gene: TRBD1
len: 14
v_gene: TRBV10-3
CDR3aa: CAISESGTGGEQYF
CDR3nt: TGTGCCATCAGTGAGTCCGGGACAGGGGGCGAGCAGTACTTC

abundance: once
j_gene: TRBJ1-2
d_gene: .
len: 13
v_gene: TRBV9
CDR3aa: CASSGRGIGGYTF
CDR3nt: TGTGCCAGCAGCGGGCGAGGGATAGGTGGCTACACCTTC

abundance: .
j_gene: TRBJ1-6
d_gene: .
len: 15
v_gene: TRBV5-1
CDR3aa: CASSLGRGGNSPLHF
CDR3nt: TGCGCCAGCAGCTTAGGAAGGGGTGGTAATTCACCCCTCCACTTT

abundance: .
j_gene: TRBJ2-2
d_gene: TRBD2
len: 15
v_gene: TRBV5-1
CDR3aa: CASSFSGGNTGELFF
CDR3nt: TGCGCCAGCAGCTTTAGCGGGGGGAACACCGGGGAGCTGTTTTTT

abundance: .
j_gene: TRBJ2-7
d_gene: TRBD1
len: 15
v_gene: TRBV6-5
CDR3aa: CASSYSPGQVGEQYF
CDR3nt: TGTGCCAGCAGTTACTCACCGGGACAGGTTGGGGAGCAGTACTTC

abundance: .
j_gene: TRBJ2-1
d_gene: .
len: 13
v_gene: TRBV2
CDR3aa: CASSGGLANEQFF
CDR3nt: TGTGCCAGCAGTGGGGGACTGGCGAATGAGCAGTTCTTC

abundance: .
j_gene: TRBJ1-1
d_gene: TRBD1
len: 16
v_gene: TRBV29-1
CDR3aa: CSVEPFRTGGSTEAFF
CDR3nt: TGCAGCGTTGAGCCCTTCCGGACAGGGGGCAGCACTGAAGCTTTCTTT

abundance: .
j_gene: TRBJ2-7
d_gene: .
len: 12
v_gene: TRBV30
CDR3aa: CAWKEASYEQYF
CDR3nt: TGTGCCTGGAAGGAGGCCTCCTACGAGCAGTACTTC

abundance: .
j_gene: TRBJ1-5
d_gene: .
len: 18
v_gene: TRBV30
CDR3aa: CAWSVDRYREMVGQPQHF
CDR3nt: TGTGCCTGGAGTGTCGACCGGTACAGGGAGATGGTAGGTCAGCCCCAGCATTTT

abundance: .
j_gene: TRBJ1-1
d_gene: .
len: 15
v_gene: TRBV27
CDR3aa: CASSLGQSVNTEAFF
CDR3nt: TGTGCCAGCAGTTTAGGGCAGTCCGTGAACACTGAAGCTTTCTTT

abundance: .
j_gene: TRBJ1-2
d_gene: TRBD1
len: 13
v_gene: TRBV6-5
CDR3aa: CASTKDRAFGYTF
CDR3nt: TGTGCCAGCACAAAAGACAGGGCGTTTGGCTACACCTTC

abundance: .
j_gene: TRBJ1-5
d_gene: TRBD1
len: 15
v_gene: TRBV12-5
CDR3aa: CASGPQGAANQPQHF
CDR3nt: TGTGCTAGTGGCCCTCAGGGGGCGGCGAATCAGCCCCAGCATTTT

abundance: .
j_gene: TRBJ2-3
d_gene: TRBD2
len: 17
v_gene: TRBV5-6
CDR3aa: CASSGLLAGGGGDTQYF
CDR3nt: TGTGCCAGCAGCGGATTACTAGCGGGCGGAGGGGGAGATACGCAGTATTTT

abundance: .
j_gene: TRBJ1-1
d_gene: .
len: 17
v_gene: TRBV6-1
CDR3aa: CASSEAEGHRRNTEAFF
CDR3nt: TGTGCCAGCAGTGAAGCGGAAGGTCACAGAAGGAACACTGAAGCTTTCTTT

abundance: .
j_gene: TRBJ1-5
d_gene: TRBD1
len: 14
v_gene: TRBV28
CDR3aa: CATETGGFYQPQHF
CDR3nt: TGTGCCACCGAGACAGGGGGATTTTATCAGCCCCAGCATTTT

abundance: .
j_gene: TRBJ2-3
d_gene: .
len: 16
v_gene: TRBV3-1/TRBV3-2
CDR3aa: CASSQGGGAATDTQYF
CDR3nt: TGTGCCAGCAGCCAAGGCGGGGGCGCAGCCACAGATACGCAGTATTTT

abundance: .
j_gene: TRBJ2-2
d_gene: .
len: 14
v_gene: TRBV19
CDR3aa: CASKRGAQTGELFF
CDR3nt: TGTGCCAGTAAGCGTGGGGCTCAGACCGGGGAGCTGTTTTTT

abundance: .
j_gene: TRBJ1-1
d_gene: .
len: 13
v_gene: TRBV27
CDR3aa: CASSLQRGTEAFF
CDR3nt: TGTGCCAGCAGTTTACAGAGAGGGACTGAAGCTTTCTTT